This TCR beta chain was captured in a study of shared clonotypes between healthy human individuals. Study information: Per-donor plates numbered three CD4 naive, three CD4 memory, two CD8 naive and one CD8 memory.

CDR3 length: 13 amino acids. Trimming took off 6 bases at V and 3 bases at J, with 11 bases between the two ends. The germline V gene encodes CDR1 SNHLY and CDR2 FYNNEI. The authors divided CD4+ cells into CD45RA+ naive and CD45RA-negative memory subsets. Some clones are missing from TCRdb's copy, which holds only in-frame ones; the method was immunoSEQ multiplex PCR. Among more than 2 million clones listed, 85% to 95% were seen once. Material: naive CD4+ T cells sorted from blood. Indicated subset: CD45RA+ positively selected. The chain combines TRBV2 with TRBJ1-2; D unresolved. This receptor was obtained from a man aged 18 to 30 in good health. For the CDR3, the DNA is TGTGCCAGCAGAACCGACGGGTACTATGGCTACACCTTC. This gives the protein CASRTDGYYGYTF.